This entry features one T cell receptor beta chain sequence. The source of the sample is a study of shared T cell receptors in the human thymus. Method: immunoSEQ multiplex PCR; TCRdb's copy keeps in-frame clones and lacks some. The sample carries 500,000 to 550,000 clones, 75% to 85% recorded once. Germline V gives CDR1 LGHNA, CDR2 YSLEER. V was trimmed by 1 base and J by 6 bases, leaving 12 bases between them. The CDR3 contains 14 residues. This sample also belongs to another study, concerning human thymus T cells.

The chain combines TRBV4-3 with TRBJ1-2; D might be TRBD1 (5 bases). The receptor was isolated from a boy under two years old with a congenital heart defect. Sequenced input: thymocytes. The DNA of the CDR3 is TGCGCCAGCAGCCAAGGGGAGGGGAAGGATGGCTACACCTTC. Translating gives CASSQGEGKDGYTF.